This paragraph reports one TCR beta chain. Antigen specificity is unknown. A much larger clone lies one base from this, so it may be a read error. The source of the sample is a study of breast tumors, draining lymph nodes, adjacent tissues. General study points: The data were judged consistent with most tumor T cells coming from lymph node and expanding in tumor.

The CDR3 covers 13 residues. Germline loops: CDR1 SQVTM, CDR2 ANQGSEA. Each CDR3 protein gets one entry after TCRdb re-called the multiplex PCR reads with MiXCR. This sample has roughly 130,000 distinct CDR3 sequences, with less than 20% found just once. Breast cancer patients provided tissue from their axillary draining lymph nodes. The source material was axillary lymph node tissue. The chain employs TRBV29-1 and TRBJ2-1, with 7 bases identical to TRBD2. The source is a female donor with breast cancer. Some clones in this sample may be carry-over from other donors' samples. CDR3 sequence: CSVPSGTYNELFF. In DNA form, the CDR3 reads TGCAGCGTTCCTAGCGGAACCTACAATGAGCTGTTCTTC.